This T cell receptor (beta chain) was captured by sequencing in a study of T cell responses to AZD1222 COVID-19 vaccine. Regarding the study as a whole: Seropositive status at baseline applied to only five or six AZD1222 recipients.

With respect to this clone: No antigen is known for it.

Sequencing used immunoSEQ multiplex PCR; TCRdb keeps in-frame clones, though not all of them. The table has roughly 100,000 clones, 91% seen once. The TCR was taken from an adult in good health. The sample consisted of peripheral blood, taken on day 0 of AZD1222 vaccination.

The CDR3 DNA is TGTGCCACCGGAGGACAGACCAGTGAAGCTTTCTTT. Residues: CATGGQTSEAFF. The rearrangement uses TRBV28 and TRBJ1-1, with D perhaps TRBD1 (6 bases). CDR3 size: 12 residues. Looked up from germline, CDR1 is MDHEN and CDR2 is SYDVKM. The germline V and J ends were trimmed by 10 bases and 7 bases, with 16 bases remaining between them.